The 11 T cell receptor beta chains listed next were all sequenced from one sample in a study of shared clonotypes between healthy human individuals. The method was immunoSEQ multiplex PCR; TCRdb's version includes in-frame clones alone and lacks a portion of them. This sample has 2,500,000 or so clones, with approximately 90% found just once. The specimen sequenced was naive CD4+ T cells from PBMCs. The subset here: CD45RA+ positively selected. These receptors came from a man aged 18 to 30 in good health. Some clones in this sample may be carry-over from other donors' samples.

The genes are TRBV29-1 and TRBJ1-1; tentative D call: TRBD1 (5 bases). Germline lookup yields CDR1 SQVTM and CDR2 ANQGSEA. V was pared by 6 bases and J by 1 base, with 15 bases between. The CDR3 is made up of 14 amino acids. The chain's CDR3 is CSVNSGTANTEAFF. Here the CDR3 DNA reads TGCAGCGTAAATTCCGGGACGGCGAACACTGAAGCTTTCTTT. The entire variable domain, with the rest obtained from reference TRBV29-1 and TRBJ1-1, is as follows: SAVISQKPSRDICQRGTSLTIQCQVDSQVTMMFWYRQQPGQSLTLIATANQGSEATYESGFVIDKFPISRPNLTFSTLTVSNMSPEDSSIYLCSVNSGTANTEAFFGQGTRLTVV.

The rearrangement links TRBV20-1 to TRBJ1-5; D is unresolved. CDR1 is DFQATT and CDR2 is SNEGSKA in the germline V gene (reference sequence). V dropped 3 bases and J dropped 6 bases, with 6 bases sitting between them. The CDR3 extends over 11 amino acids. The CDR3 here is CSASVTQPQHF. Written as DNA, the CDR3 is TGCAGTGCTAGTGTGACTCAGCCCCAGCATTTT.

J is TRBJ2-1 and V is TRBV7-2; D uncertain. The germline V and J ends were trimmed by 5 bases and 3 bases, with 8 bases remaining between them. CDR1 and CDR2 (germline): SGHTA, FQGNSA. CDR3 size: 13 residues. The CDR3: CASSPDFYNEQFF. As DNA, the CDR3 is TGTGCCAGCAGCCCCGACTTCTACAATGAGCAGTTCTTC.

This clone was seen a handful of times. The same CDR3 can be traced to other DNA sequences in this sample. The chain has TRBV7-8 and TRBJ2-5; D is ambiguous. Germline lookup yields CDR1 SGHVS and CDR2 FQNEAQ. The V gene lost 1 base and the J gene lost 3 bases, with 3 bases spanning the gap. This CDR3 is built from 12 residues. The CDR3 reads CASSLGEETQYF. The CDR3 DNA reads as TGTGCCAGCAGCTTAGGGGAAGAGACCCAGTACTTC. Variable domain in full (rest from reference TRBV7-8 and TRBJ2-5): GAGVSQSPRYKVAKRGQDVALRCDPISGHVSLFWYQQALGQGPEFLTYFQNEAQLDKSGLPSDRFFAERPEGSVSTLKIQRTQQEDSAVYLCASSLGEETQYFGPGTRLLVL.

This clone was picked up one time. The V and J genes are TRBV6-6 and TRBJ1-3; D remains ambiguous. The CDR3 runs 16 residues. Looked up from germline, CDR1 is MNHNY and CDR2 is SVGAGI (reference sequence). Deletions cut 6 bases from V and 4 bases from J, with 19 bases between. The CDR3 region has the DNA TGTGCCAGCAGCCCTCAAGTGAACTGGTCCGGAAACACCATATATTTT. This translates into CASSPQVNWSGNTIYF.

The chain is built from TRBV7-6 and TRBJ1-1; weak D call: TRBD1 (5 bases). This CDR3 comprises 14 residues. Trimming left V 1 base short and J 8 bases short, with 14 bases between. Germline CDR1 reads SGHVS; CDR2 reads FNYEAQ. Written as DNA, the CDR3 is TGTGCCAGCAGCTTAGTTGGGACCGCCAAAGAAGCTTTCTTT. Its protein product is CASSLVGTAKEAFF. The full variable domain, in which reference TRBV7-6 and TRBJ1-1 provide the parts outside the CDR3, is GAGVSQSPRYKVTKRGQDVALRCDPISGHVSLYWYRQALGQGPEFLTYFNYEAQQDKSGLPNDRFSAERPEGSISTLTIQRTEQRDSAMYRCASSLVGTAKEAFFGQGTRLTVV.

CDR3 region: CASLNQGARNTGELFF. As DNA, the CDR3 is TGTGCCAGCTTAAACCAGGGGGCGCGGAACACCGGGGAGCTGTTTTTT. This rearrangement joins TRBV28 to TRBJ2-2; TRBD1 matches at 8 bases. Per the germline V gene, CDR1 is MDHEN and CDR2 is SYDVKM. The CDR3 extends over 16 amino acids. V shed 8 bases and J 1 base; nucleotides not matched to a gene: 9.

The V and J genes are TRBV2 and TRBJ2-3; 14 positions match TRBD2. This CDR3 comprises 16 residues. Germline V gene lookup returns CDR1 SNHLY and CDR2 FYNNEI. Trimming cost V 7 bases and J 5 bases; bases outside gene matches: 8. DNA for the CDR3: TGTGCCAGCATCCCGACTAGCGGGAGGGCCGGAGATACGCAGTATTTT. It encodes CASIPTSGRAGDTQYF.

The J gene is TRBJ2-1, the V gene TRBV5-1; D gene unclear. CDR3 size: 15 residues. V was shortened by 3 bases and J by 2 bases, with 12 bases between the two germline ends. The V gene's germline CDR1 is SGHRS and CDR2 YFSETQ. CDR3 loop: CASSWLETTYNEQFF. The CDR3 coding sequence is TGCGCCAGCAGCTGGCTAGAGACGACCTACAATGAGCAGTTCTTC.

The J gene is TRBJ2-7, the V gene TRBV5-1; D may be TRBD2 (6 bases). Germline CDR1 reads SGHRS; CDR2 reads YFSETQ. Deletions cut 1 base from V and 6 bases from J, with 14 bases between. The CDR3 loop spans 14 amino acids. The CDR3 loop is CASSLWAGRSEQYF. Here the CDR3 DNA reads TGCGCCAGCAGCTTGTGGGCAGGGAGGAGCGAGCAGTACTTC. Complete variable domain (other parts from reference TRBV5-1 and TRBJ2-7): KAGVTQTPRYLIKTRGQQVTLSCSPISGHRSVSWYQQTPGQGLQFLFEYFSETQRNKGNFPGRFSGRQFSNSRSEMNVSTLELGDSALYLCASSLWAGRSEQYFGPGTRLTVT.

The chain recombines TRBV7-9 with TRBJ1-2; D is perhaps TRBD1 (6 bases). From germline, CDR1 is SEHNR and CDR2 FQNEAQ (reference sequence). V was clipped by 0 bases and J by 8 bases, with 19 bases between them. The CDR3 sequence is 16 residues long. The CDR3 DNA is TGTGCCAGCAGCTTAGCCGGGACAACCACCTCCGGGGGCTACACCTTC. It codes for CASSLAGTTTSGGYTF. The variable domain in full, completed from reference TRBV7-9 and TRBJ1-2, reads DTGVSQNPRHKITKRGQNVTFRCDPISEHNRLYWYRQTLGQGPEFLTYFQNEAQLEKSRLLSDRFSAERPKGSFSTLEIQRTEQGDSAMYLCASSLAGTTTSGGYTFGSGTRLTVV.